There are a few counts of the clone carrying this TCR beta chain. Germline CDR1 reads SGHRS; CDR2 reads YFSETQ. With 4 bases removed from V and 1 base from J, the gap between germline ends came to 14 bases. The CDR3 has 16 amino acids. This entry comes from a study of blood T cell repertoires in COVID-19. The protocol was immunoSEQ multiplex PCR, while the TCRdb copy is restricted to in-frame clones and leaves out a portion. The data contain about 310,000 clones, about 87% of them singletons. V gene TRBV5-1 combines with J gene TRBJ2-2, with D perhaps matching TRBD2 (6 bases). This receptor was identified in a woman between 50 and 59 years old who had recovered from COVID-19. The sample comprised peripheral blood. The DNA of the CDR3 is TGCGCCAGCAGCCCCATTGTGGGAGGGAACACCGGGGAGCTGTTTTTT. This sequence encodes CASSPIVGGNTGELFF.